This is a list of T cell receptor beta chains from one sample in a study of T cell clonotyping in hematopoietic cell transplantation. Libraries were prepared by immunoSEQ multiplex PCR; TCRdb keeps only in-frame clonotypes and omits some of them. The sample yields approximately 44,000 clones, 85% seen once. The sample consisted of peripheral blood mononuclear cells, taken before stem cell transplant. These receptors were taken from a man aged 60 to 69 with acute myeloid leukemia. Some clones in this sample may be carry-over from other donors' samples. Both conserved end residues are part of each CDR3. D genes are given only for firm matches. Rows give clone size only sometimes, using once, few, many, or a class for an expanded clone.

d_call | j_call | cdr3_length | clone_size | v_call | cdr3_aa | cdr3_nt
. | TRBJ2-7 | 14 | . | TRBV7-2 | CASSLTWQGNEQYF | TGTGCCAGCAGCTTAACGTGGCAGGGGAACGAGCAGTACTTC
. | TRBJ2-3 | 15 | . | TRBV7-6 | CASSLTSPTHDTQYF | TGTGCCAGCAGCTTGACTAGTCCGACGCATGATACGCAGTATTTT
. | TRBJ2-2 | 16 | . | TRBV7-2 | CASSLAGGSNTGELFF | TGTGCCAGCAGCTTAGCTGGGGGTTCGAACACCGGGGAGCTGTTTTTT
. | TRBJ1-4 | 18 | . | TRBV6-1 | CASSQGPPRGATNEKLFF | TGTGCCAGCAGTCAAGGCCCTCCACGGGGGGCAACTAATGAAAAACTGTTTTTT
. | TRBJ2-7 | 15 | . | TRBV5-1 | CASSLGVAGFYEQYF | TGCGCCAGCAGCTTGGGAGTTGCAGGGTTCTACGAGCAGTACTTC
. | TRBJ1-5 | 13 | few | TRBV21-1 | CASPPKVRQPQHF | TGTGCCAGCCCGCCGAAGGTTCGACAGCCCCAGCATTTT
. | TRBJ2-7 | 12 | . | TRBV29-1 | CSVEGDDYEQYF | TGCAGCGTCGAGGGGGATGATTACGAGCAGTACTTC
TRBD1 | TRBJ2-1 | 14 | . | TRBV19 | CASSIKGQYNEQFF | TGTGCCAGTAGTATTAAGGGACAGTACAATGAGCAGTTCTTC
TRBD2 | TRBJ2-7 | 15 | . | TRBV28 | CASSSLAGVNYEQYF | TGTGCCAGCAGTTCACTAGCGGGGGTCAACTACGAGCAGTACTTC
TRBD1 | TRBJ1-5 | 19 | . | TRBV19 | CASRHARDRAYYSNQPQHF | TGTGCCAGTAGGCACGCACGGGACAGGGCCTATTATAGCAATCAGCCCCAGCATTTT
. | TRBJ2-3 | 16 | . | TRBV9 | CASSVNSRTSTDTQYF | TGTGCCAGCAGCGTTAACAGCCGAACTAGCACAGATACGCAGTATTTT
. | TRBJ1-2 | 16 | . | TRBV7-2 | CASSLGGEARGYGYTF | TGTGCCAGCAGCTTAGGGGGGGAGGCCAGGGGATATGGCTACACCTTC
TRBD1 | TRBJ2-7 | 18 | . | TRBV18 | CASSSIRSTGTGGGEQYF | TGTGCCAGCTCATCCATCAGATCGACCGGGACAGGGGGCGGCGAGCAGTACTTC
. | TRBJ1-5 | 15 | . | TRBV23-1 | CASSPRRASNQPQHF | TGCGCCAGCAGTCCCCGGCGGGCTAGCAATCAGCCCCAGCATTTT
. | TRBJ1-5 | 15 | . | TRBV7-9 | CASSEDGGRRQPQHF | TGTGCCAGCAGCGAAGACGGGGGGCGCAGGCAGCCCCAGCATTTT
. | TRBJ1-2 | 14 | . | TRBV2 | CASGGTRANYGYTF | TGTGCCAGCGGCGGGACCCGGGCTAACTATGGCTACACCTTC
. | TRBJ1-5 | 16 | . | TRBV4-2 | CASSQAQGTSNQPQHF | TGTGCCAGCAGCCAAGCCCAGGGAACCAGCAATCAGCCCCAGCATTTT
. | TRBJ1-1 | 13 | few | TRBV27 | CASSLSGDTEAFF | TGTGCCAGCAGTTTATCCGGGGACACTGAAGCTTTCTTT
. | TRBJ1-2 | 14 | . | TRBV7-2 | CASSSAVAGYGYTF | TGTGCCAGCAGTTCAGCGGTAGCGGGCTATGGCTACACCTTC
. | TRBJ1-1 | 13 | once | TRBV12-5 | CASGNRAGGEAFF | TGTGCTAGTGGGAACAGGGCCGGAGGCGAAGCTTTCTTT
. | TRBJ2-3 | 16 | . | TRBV4-1 | CASSQEGDPGTDTQYF | TGCGCCAGCAGCCAAGAAGGGGACCCGGGCACAGATACGCAGTATTTT
TRBD1 | TRBJ1-2 | 13 | . | TRBV5-4 | CASSLTTGYGYTF | TGTGCCAGCAGCCTGACGACAGGGTATGGCTACACCTTC
. | TRBJ1-5 | 16 | . | TRBV28 | CASSLGGALSNQPQHF | TGTGCCAGCAGCCTGGGTGGGGCTCTGAGCAATCAGCCCCAGCATTTT
TRBD1 | TRBJ1-2 | 14 | . | TRBV6-1 | CASSTMGQGGGYTF | TGTGCCAGCAGTACCATGGGACAGGGGGGTGGCTACACCTTC
TRBD1 | TRBJ1-6 | 13 | . | TRBV19 | CASNGQVNSPLHF | TGTGCCAGTAACGGACAGGTGAATTCACCCCTCCACTTT
. | TRBJ1-1 | 15 | . | TRBV4-3 | CASSQEYMALREAFF | TGCGCCAGCAGCCAAGAGTACATGGCCCTCAGGGAAGCTTTCTTT
. | TRBJ2-5 | 13 | . | TRBV7-2 | CASSLPSQETQYF | TGTGCCAGCAGCTTACCTAGCCAAGAGACCCAGTACTTC
TRBD2 | TRBJ2-7 | 14 | . | TRBV6-1 | CASSLAGYSYEQYF | TGTGCCAGCAGCCTAGCGGGTTACTCCTACGAGCAGTACTTC
TRBD1 | TRBJ2-2 | 14 | . | TRBV29-1 | CSVGRTGASGELFF | TGCAGCGTTGGTAGGACAGGGGCTTCCGGGGAGCTGTTTTTT
. | TRBJ2-7 | 13 | . | TRBV27 | CASSPSGSYEQYF | TGTGCCAGCAGCCCCTCTGGCTCCTACGAGCAGTACTTC
. | TRBJ1-4 | 15 | . | TRBV4-1 | CASSQGDRRFEKLFF | TGCGCCAGCAGCCAAGGTGACAGGAGGTTCGAAAAACTGTTTTTT
. | TRBJ2-7 | 12 | . | TRBV7-6 | CASSLVGVEQYF | TGTGCCAGCAGCTTAGTGGGGGTCGAGCAGTACTTC
TRBD2 | TRBJ2-3 | 14 | . | TRBV2 | CAIRGGVGTDTQYF | TGTGCCATTCGCGGGGGGGTAGGCACAGATACGCAGTATTTT
. | TRBJ2-5 | 14 | . | TRBV28 | CASSPWGREETQYF | TGTGCCAGCAGTCCTTGGGGCAGGGAAGAGACCCAGTACTTC
TRBD1 | TRBJ1-2 | 17 | . | TRBV27 | CASSYRQGGLSVYGYTF | TGTGCCAGCAGTTATCGACAGGGGGGGCTCTCCGTCTATGGCTACACCTTC